This TCR beta chain came from a study of beta chain features in type 1 diabetes. The study reverse transcribed the entire isolated RNA, so it sequenced expressed TCRB transcripts. Libraries were prepared by immunoSEQ multiplex PCR; TCRdb keeps only in-frame clonotypes and omits some of them. The sample has 400,000 to 450,000 clones; roughly 14% are singletons. This clone has more than one count but fewer than ten. Its specificity is unknown. The identical CDR3 is also encoded by other nucleotide sequences in the sample. Study observations and caveats: Type 1 diabetes patients had VDJ junctions that carried fewer insertions and more deletions.

The V gene's germline CDR1 is SNHLY and CDR2 FYNNEI. Trimming removed 6 bases at V and 0 bases at J, with 6 bases between. The CDR3 runs to 12 residues. This TCR came from a man aged 25 to 40 in good health. The chain has TRBV2 and TRBJ2-7; D not certain. Sequenced material: naive CD4+ T cells from blood. This CDR3 is CASRADSYEQYF. CDR3 nucleotide sequence: TGTGCCAGCAGGGCAGACTCCTACGAGCAGTACTTC.